This entry concerns a single TCR beta chain. Its matching antigen is unknown. The sample holds other DNA sequences that translate to the same CDR3. Every sample had approximately 10^5 of its TCR templates assayed. The protocol was immunoSEQ multiplex PCR, while the TCRdb copy is restricted to in-frame clones and leaves out a portion. The sample has over 100,000 clones, 90% to 95% seen once; the top ten hold approximately 0.75%. The data were obtained in a study of siplizumab effects on memory and regulatory T cells. Whole-study results and caveats: Among sequences traceable to unstimulated CD4+ memory cells, alloreactive ones were significantly reduced by siplizumab. Only a minor fraction of alloreactive clones mapped to unstimulated subsets. Both greater diversity than memory cells and a major contribution to the alloresponse seemed to characterize naive T cells.

The CDR3 covers 15 residues. The V end was cut by 0 bases, the J end by 3 bases, with 10 bases between. Germline CDR1 is SGHRS and CDR2 is YFSETQ. Sample: Tregs sorted from blood. The chain employs TRBV5-1 and TRBJ2-1; the D gene is possibly TRBD1 (6 bases). This TCR derives from a human donor in good health. This CDR3 is CASSLEGGRYNEQFF. In DNA form, the CDR3 reads TGCGCCAGCAGCTTGGAAGGGGGACGCTACAATGAGCAGTTCTTC.